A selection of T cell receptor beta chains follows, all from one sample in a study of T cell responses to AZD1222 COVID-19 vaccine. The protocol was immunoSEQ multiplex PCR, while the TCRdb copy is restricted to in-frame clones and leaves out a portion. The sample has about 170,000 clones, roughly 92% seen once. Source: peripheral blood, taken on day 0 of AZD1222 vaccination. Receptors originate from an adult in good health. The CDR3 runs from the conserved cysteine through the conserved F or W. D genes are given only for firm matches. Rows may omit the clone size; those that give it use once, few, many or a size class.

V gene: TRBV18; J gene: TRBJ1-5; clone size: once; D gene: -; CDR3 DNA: TGTGCCAGCTCACCAGGGACACAGGGTAGTAGCAATCAGCCCCAGCATTTT; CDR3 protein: CASSPGTQGSSNQPQHF
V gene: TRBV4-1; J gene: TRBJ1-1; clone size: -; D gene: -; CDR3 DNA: TGCGCCAGCAGCCAAGGGGGCAGTGAAGCTTTCTTT; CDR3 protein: CASSQGGSEAFF
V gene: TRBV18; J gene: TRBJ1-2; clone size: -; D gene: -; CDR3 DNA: TGTGCCAGCTCACCAAACCGGGCGCGCAACTATGGCTACACCTTC; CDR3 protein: CASSPNRARNYGYTF
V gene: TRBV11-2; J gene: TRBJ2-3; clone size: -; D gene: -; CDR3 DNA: TGTGCCAGCAGCCAACTAGGAGGACCCACAGATACGCAGTATTTT; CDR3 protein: CASSQLGGPTDTQYF
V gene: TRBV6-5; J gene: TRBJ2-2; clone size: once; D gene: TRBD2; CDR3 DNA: TGTGCCAGCAGCCTAGCGGGGGTAAACACCGGGGAGCTGTTTTTT; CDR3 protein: CASSLAGVNTGELFF
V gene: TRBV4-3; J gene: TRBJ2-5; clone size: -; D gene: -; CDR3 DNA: TGCGCCAGCAGCCAAGACGTCCCGGGGGCGTCCGTAGAGACCCAGTACTTC; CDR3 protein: CASSQDVPGASVETQYF
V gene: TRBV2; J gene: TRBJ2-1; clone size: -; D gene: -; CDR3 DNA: TGTGCCAGCATTGCCGGTAGTGTCTCAGGGGCTAGTGAGCAGTTCTTC; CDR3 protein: CASIAGSVSGASEQFF
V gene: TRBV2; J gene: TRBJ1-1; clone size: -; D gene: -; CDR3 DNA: TGTGCCAGCAGCCCTCGGGCATTCGACACTGAAGCTTTCTTT; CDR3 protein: CASSPRAFDTEAFF
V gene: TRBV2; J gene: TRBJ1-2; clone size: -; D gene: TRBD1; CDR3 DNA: TGTGCCAGCAGTTCGGACAGGGGCGGAGATGGCTACACCTTC; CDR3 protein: CASSSDRGGDGYTF
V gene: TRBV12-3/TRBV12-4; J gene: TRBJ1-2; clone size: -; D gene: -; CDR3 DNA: TGTGCCAGCAGTTTTGGGGGGGCCAGTCACACCTTC; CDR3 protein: CASSFGGASHTF
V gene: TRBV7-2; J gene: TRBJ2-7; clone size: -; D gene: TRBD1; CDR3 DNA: TGTGCCAGCAACGGGGCAGGGGGCAGGTACGAGCAGTACTTC; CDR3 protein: CASNGAGGRYEQYF
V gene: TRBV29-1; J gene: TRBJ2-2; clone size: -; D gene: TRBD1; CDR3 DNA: TGCAGCGTTGAAGATCTACAGGGGGAAAACACCGGGGAGCTGTTTTTT; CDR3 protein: CSVEDLQGENTGELFF
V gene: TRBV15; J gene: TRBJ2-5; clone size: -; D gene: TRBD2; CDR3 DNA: TGTGCCACCAGCCTAGCGGGGGGGGAGACCCAGTACTTC; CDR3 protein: CATSLAGGETQYF
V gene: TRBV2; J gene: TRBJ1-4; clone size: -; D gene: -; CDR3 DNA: TGTGCCAGCAGTGAGTCGGGAACAACTAATGAAAAACTGTTTTTT; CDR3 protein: CASSESGTTNEKLFF
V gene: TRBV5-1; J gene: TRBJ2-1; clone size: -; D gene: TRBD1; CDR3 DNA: TGCGCCAGCAGCCCCGGGACAGGGATTACAATGGAGCAGTTCTTC; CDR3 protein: CASSPGTGITMEQFF
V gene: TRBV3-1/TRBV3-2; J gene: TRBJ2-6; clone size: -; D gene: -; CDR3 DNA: TGTGCCAGCAGCCCGGGACGTTTCTCTGGGGCCAACGTCCTGACTTTC; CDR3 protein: CASSPGRFSGANVLTF
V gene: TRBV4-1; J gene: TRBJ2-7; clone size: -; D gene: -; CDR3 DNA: TGCGCCAGCAGCCAAGAACCACACCTCTACGAGCAGTACTTC; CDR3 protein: CASSQEPHLYEQYF
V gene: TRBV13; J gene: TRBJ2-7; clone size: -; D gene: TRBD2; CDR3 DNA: TGTGCCAGCAGCCGGGGACTAGCGGGAGTCGAGCAGTACTTC; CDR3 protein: CASSRGLAGVEQYF
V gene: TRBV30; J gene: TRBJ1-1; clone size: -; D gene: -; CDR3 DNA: TGTGCCTGGAGTCCCGGGGCGGGGGCAACTGAAGCTTTCTTT; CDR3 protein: CAWSPGAGATEAFF
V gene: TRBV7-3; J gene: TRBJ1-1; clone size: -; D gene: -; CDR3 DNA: TGTGCCAGCAGCCCTCAAATGAACACTGAAGCTTTCTTT; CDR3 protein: CASSPQMNTEAFF
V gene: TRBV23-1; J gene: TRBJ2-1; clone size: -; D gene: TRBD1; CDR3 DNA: TGCGCCAGGCTCCTGAGACAGGGTTCCTACAATGAGCAGTTCTTC; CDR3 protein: CARLLRQGSYNEQFF
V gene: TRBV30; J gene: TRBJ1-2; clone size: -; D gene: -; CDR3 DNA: TGTGCCTGGAGGCGGAACTATGGCTACACCTTC; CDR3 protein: CAWRRNYGYTF
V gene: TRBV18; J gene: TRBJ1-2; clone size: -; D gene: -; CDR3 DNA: TGTGCCAGCTTTGCCGGGACACATAAGAACTATGGCTACACCTTC; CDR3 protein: CASFAGTHKNYGYTF
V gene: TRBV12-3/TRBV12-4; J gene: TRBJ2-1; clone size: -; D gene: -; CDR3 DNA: TGTGCCAGCACGAGGGCACCCCATGAGCAGTTCTTC; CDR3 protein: CASTRAPHEQFF
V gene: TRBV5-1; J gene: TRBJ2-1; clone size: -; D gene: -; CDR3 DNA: TGCGCCAGCAGCTTGGTATCGGGTAGCGATGAGCAGTTCTTC; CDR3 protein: CASSLVSGSDEQFF
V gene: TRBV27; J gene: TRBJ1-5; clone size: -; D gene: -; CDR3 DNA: TGTGCCAGCAGTTTATGGGCGGGGTTGGATAGCAATCAGCCCCAGCATTTT; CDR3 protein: CASSLWAGLDSNQPQHF
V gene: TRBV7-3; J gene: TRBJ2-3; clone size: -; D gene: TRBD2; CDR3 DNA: TGTGCCAGCAGCTTACTCGGACTAGGGGTAGATACGCAGTATTTT; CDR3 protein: CASSLLGLGVDTQYF
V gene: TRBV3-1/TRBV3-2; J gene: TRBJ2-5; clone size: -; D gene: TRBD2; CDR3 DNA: TGTGCCAGCAGCCAAGATTGGGCTAGCGGGGCGATACAAGAGACCCAGTACTTC; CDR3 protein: CASSQDWASGAIQETQYF
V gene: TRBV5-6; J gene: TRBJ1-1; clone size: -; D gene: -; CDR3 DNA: TGTGCCAGCAGCTTGGTGAACACTGAAGCTTTCTTT; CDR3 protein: CASSLVNTEAFF
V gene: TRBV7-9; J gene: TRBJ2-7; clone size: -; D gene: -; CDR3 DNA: TGTGCCAGCAGCTGGGCTGGGGACGGGACCTACGAGCAGTACTTC; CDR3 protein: CASSWAGDGTYEQYF
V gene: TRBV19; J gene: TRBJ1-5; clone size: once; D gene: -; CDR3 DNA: TGTGCCAGTAGTATGGAGGGGGGTATCAATCAGCCCCAGCATTTT; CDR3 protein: CASSMEGGINQPQHF
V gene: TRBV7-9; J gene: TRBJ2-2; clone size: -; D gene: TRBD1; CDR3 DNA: TGTGCCAGCAGCTTCGGACAGGGCACCGGGGAGCTGTTTTTT; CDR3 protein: CASSFGQGTGELFF
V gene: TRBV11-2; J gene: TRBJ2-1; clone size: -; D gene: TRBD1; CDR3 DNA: TGTGCCAGCAGCGTCACAGGGGGCGCTGGGACCCACTCGTTCTTC; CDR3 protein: CASSVTGGAGTHSFF
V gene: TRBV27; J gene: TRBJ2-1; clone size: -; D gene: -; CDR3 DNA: TGTGCCAGCAGCCCCAGGGCGGGGTCACAGTTCTTC; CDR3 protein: CASSPRAGSQFF
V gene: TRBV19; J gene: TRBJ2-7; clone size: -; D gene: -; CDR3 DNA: TGTGCCAGTAGTCTCCAGGGAAGGTACGAGCAGTACTTC; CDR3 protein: CASSLQGRYEQYF
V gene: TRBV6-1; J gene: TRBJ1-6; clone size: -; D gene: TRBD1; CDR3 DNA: TGTGCCAGCAGTGAACTGACAGGGCCCCTGAATTCACCCCTCCACTTT; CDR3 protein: CASSELTGPLNSPLHF
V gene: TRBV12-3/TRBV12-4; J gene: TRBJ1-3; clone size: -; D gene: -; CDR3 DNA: TGTGCCAGCAGTTTAGGCAGTGGAAACACCATATATTTT; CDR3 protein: CASSLGSGNTIYF
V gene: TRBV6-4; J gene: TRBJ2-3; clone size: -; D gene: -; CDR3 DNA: TGTGCCAGCAGTGTCCACGGGACTTCCAGGCCAGATACGCAGTATTTT; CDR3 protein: CASSVHGTSRPDTQYF
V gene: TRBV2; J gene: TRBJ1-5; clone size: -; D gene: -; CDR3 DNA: TGTGCCAGCACCCCCGACCCGAGCTATCAGCCCCAGCATTTT; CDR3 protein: CASTPDPSYQPQHF
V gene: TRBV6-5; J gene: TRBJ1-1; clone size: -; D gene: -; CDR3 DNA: TGTGCCAGCAACCGGGACATCCCTGAAGCTTTCTTT; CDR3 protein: CASNRDIPEAFF